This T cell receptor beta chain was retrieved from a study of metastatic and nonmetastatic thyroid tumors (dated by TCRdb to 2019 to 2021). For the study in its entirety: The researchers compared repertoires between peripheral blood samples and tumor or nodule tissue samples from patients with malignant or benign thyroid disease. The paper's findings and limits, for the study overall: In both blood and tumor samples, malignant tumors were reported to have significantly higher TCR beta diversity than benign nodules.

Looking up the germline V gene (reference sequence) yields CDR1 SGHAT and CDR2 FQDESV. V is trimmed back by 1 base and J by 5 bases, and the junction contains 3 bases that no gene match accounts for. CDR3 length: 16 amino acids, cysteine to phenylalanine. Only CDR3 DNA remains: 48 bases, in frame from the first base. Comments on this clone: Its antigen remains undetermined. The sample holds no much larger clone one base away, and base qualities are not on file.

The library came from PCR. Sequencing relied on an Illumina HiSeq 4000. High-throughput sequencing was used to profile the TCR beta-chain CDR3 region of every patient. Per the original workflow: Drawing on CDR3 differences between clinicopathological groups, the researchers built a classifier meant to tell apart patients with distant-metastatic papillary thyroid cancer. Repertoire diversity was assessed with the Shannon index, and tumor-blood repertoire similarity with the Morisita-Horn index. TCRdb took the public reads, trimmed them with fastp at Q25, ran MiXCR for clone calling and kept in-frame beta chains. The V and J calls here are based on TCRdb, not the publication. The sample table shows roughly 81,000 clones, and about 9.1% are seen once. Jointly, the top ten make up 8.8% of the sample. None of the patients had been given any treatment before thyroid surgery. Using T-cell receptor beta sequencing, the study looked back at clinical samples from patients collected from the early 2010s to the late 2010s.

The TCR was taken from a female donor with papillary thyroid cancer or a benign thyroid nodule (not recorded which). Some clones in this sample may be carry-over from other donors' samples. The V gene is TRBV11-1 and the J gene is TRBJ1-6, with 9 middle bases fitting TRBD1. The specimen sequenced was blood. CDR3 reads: CASSLGRDRDNSPLHF. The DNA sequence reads TGTGCCAGCAGCTTAGGCCGGGACAGGGATAATTCACCCCTCCACTTT. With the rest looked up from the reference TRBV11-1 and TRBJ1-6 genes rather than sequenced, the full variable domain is EAEVAQSPRYKITEKSQAVAFWCDPISGHATLYWYRQILGQGPELLVQFQDESVVDDSQLPKDRFSAERLKGVDSTLKIQPAELGDSAMYLCASSLGRDRDNSPLHFGNGTRLTVT.